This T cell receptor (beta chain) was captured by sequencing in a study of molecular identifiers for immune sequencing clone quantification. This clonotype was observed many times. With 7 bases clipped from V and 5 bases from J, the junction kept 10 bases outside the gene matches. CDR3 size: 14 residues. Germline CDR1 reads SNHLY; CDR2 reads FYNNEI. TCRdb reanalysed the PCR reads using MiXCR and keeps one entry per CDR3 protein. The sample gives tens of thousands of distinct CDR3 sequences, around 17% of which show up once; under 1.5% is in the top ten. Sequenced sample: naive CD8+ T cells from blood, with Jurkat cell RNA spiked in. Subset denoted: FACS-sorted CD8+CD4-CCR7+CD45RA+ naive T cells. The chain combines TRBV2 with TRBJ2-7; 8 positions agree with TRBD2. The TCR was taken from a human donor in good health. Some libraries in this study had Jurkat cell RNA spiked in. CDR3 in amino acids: CASKRAGAAHEQYF. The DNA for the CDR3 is TGTGCCAGCAAGAGAGCGGGAGCAGCCCACGAGCAGTACTTC.